Given below is one T cell receptor (beta chain) in context. The entry originates in a study of cytomegalovirus exposure and HLA in healthy donors. The CDR3 has 15 residues. Trimming took off 5 bases at V and 10 bases at J, with 18 bases between the two ends. Germline-derived CDR1 and CDR2 are MNHEY and SMNVEV (reference sequence). PCR involved 60 Vbeta and 13 Jbeta primers. TCRdb's table, derived via immunoSEQ multiplex PCR, lists solely in-frame clones and lacks some. The sample lists about 110,000 clones, roughly 86% occurring once. The material sequenced was PBMCs. The V call is TRBV27, the J call TRBJ1-6; TRBD1 is a possible D gene (6 bases). The sequence was obtained from a man aged 35 to 55 in good health and CMV-seronegative. The CDR3 loop is CASSRLQGFESPLHF. The CDR3 nucleotides read TGTGCCAGCAGTCGATTACAGGGATTCGAGTCACCCCTCCACTTT.